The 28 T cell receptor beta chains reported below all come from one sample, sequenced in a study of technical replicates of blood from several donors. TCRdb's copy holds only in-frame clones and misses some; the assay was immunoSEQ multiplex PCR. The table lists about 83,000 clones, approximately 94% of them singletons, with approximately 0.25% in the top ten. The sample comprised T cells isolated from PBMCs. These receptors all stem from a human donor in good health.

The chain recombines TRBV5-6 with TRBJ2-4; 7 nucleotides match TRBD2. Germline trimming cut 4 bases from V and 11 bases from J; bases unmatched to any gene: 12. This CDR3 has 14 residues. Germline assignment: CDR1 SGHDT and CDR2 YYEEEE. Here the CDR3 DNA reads TGTGCCAGCAGCCTTCCTGGGGGGGGAGGTCTTCAGTACTTC. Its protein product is CASSLPGGGGLQYF.

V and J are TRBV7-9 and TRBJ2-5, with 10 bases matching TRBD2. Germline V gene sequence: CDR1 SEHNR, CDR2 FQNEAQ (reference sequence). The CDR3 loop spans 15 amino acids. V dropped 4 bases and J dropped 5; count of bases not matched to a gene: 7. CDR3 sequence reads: CASSSPSGGEETQYF. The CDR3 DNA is TGTGCCAGCAGCTCGCCTAGCGGGGGTGAGGAGACCCAGTACTTC.

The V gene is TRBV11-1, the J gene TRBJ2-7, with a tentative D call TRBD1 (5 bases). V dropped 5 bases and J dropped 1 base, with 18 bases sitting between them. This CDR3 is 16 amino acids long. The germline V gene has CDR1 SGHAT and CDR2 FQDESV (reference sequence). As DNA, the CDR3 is TGTGCCAGCAGCACCGCCCCATTGACAGCATCCTACGAGCAGTACTTC. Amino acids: CASSTAPLTASYEQYF.

CDR3 in amino acids: CASGRYNEQFF. The CDR3 nucleotides are TGTGCCAGCGGGAGATACAATGAGCAGTTCTTC. The rearrangement joins TRBV6-5 to TRBJ2-1; a possible D gene is TRBD2 (5 bases). The CDR3 is made up of 11 amino acids. V gave up 8 bases and J gave up 4 bases, with 6 bases separating them. Germline V gene data show CDR1 as MNHEY and CDR2 as SVGAGI.

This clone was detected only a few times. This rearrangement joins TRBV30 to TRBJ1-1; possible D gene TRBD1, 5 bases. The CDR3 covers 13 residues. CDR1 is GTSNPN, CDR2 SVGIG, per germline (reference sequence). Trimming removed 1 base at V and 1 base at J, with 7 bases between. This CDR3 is CAWSGQPNTEAFF. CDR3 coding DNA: TGTGCCTGGAGTGGACAGCCGAACACTGAAGCTTTCTTT.

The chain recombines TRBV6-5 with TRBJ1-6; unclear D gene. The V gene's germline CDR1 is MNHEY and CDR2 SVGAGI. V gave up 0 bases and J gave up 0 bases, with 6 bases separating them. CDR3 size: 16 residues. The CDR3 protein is CASSYSSPSYNSPLHF. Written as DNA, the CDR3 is TGTGCCAGCAGTTACTCGAGTCCCTCCTATAATTCACCCCTCCACTTT.

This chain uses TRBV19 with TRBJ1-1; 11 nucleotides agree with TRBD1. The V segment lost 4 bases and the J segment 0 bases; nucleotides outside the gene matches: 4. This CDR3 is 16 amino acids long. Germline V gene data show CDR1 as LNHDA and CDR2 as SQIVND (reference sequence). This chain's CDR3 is CASSTRTGGVNTEAFF. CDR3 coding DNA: TGTGCCAGTAGTACACGGACAGGGGGCGTGAACACTGAAGCTTTCTTT.

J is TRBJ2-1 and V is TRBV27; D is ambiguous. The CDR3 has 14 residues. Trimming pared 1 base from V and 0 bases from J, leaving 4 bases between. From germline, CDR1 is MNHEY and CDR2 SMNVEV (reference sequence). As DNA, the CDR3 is TGTGCCAGCAGTTTATGGAGCTCCTACAATGAGCAGTTCTTC. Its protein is CASSLWSSYNEQFF.

DNA for the CDR3: TGTGCCAGCAGCTTGGCCAGAGAGGGCGGTGAAAAACTGTTTTTT. Translated: CASSLAREGGEKLFF. The genes are TRBV5-6 and TRBJ1-4; no clear D gene. The CDR3 is made up of 15 amino acids. Between the trimmed V and J ends, which lost 0 bases and 7 bases, there was a span of 13 bases. The germline V gene has CDR1 SGHDT and CDR2 YYEEEE.

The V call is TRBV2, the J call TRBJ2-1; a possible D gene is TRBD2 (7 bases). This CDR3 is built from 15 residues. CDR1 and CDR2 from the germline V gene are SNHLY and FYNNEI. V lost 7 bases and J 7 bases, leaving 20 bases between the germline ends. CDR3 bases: TGTGCCAGCATTCGAGGGGGGGGGTTGAGGAATGAGCAGTTCTTC. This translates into CASIRGGGLRNEQFF.

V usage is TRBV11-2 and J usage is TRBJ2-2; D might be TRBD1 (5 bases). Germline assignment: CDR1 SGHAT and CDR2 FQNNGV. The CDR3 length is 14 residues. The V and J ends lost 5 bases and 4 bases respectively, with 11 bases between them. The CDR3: CASSMTDPTGELFF. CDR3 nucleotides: TGTGCCAGCAGCATGACAGACCCCACCGGGGAGCTGTTTTTT. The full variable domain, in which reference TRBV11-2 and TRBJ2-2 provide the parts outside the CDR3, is EAGVAQSPRYKIIEKRQSVAFWCNPISGHATLYWYQQILGQGPKLLIQFQNNGVVDDSQLPKDRFSAERLKGVDSTLKIQPAKLEDSAVYLCASSMTDPTGELFFGEGSRLTVL.

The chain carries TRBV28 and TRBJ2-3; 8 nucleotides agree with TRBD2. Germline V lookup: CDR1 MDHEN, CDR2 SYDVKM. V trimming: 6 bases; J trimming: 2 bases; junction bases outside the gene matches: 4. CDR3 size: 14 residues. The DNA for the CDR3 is TGTGCCAGCAGGCGTAGCGGGGCCACAGATACGCAGTATTTT. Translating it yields CASRRSGATDTQYF.

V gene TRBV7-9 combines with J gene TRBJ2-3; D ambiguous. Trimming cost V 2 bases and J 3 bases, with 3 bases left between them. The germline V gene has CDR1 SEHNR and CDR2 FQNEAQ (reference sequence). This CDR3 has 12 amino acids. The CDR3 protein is CASSLQTDTQYF. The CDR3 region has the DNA TGTGCCAGCAGCTTACAGACAGATACGCAGTATTTT.

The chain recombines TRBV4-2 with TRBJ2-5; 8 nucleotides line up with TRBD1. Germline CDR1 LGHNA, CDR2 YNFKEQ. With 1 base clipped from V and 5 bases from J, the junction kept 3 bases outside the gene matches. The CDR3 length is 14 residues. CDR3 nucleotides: TGTGCCAGCAGCCAAGCAGGGGGCCGTGAGACCCAGTACTTC. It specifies CASSQAGGRETQYF.

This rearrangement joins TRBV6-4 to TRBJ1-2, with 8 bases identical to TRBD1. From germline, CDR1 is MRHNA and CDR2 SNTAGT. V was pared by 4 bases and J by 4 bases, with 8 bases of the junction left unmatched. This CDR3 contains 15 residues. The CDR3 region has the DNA TGTGCCAGCAGTGCTGGGCAGGGGGCTTCCTATGGCTACACCTTC. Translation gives CASSAGQGASYGYTF.

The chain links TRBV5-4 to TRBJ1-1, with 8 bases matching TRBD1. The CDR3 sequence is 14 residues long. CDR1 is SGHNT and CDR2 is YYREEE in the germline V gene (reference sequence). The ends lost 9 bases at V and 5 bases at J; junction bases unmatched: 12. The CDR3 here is CATRTGTLGTEAFF. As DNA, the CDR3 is TGTGCCACTCGGACAGGGACCTTAGGAACTGAAGCTTTCTTT.

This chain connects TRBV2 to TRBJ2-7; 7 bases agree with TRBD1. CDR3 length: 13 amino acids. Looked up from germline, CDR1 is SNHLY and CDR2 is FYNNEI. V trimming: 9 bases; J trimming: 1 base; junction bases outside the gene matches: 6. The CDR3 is CASKTGESYEQYF. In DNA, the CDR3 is TGTGCCAGTAAAACAGGGGAGTCCTACGAGCAGTACTTC.

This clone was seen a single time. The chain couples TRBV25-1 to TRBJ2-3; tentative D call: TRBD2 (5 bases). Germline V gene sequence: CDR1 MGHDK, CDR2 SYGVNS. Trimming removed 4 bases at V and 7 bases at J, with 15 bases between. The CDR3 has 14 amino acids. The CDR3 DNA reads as TGTGCCAGCAGTGCGCGTGGTACGGGGTATACGCAGTATTTT. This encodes CASSARGTGYTQYF. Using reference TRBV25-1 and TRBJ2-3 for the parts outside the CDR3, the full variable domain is EADIYQTPRYLVIGTGKKITLECSQTMGHDKMYWYQQDPGMELHLIHYSYGVNSTEKGDLSSESTVSRIRTEHFPLTLESARPSHTSQYLCASSARGTGYTQYFGPGTRLTVL.

The CDR3 reads CASSLSGWYSYEQYF. Here the CDR3 DNA reads TGTGCCAGCAGTTTATCTGGCTGGTACTCCTACGAGCAGTACTTC. The rearrangement links TRBV27 to TRBJ2-7, with D unresolved. V was pared by 0 bases and J by 0 bases, with 9 bases between. CDR1 is MNHEY, CDR2 SMNVEV, per germline (reference sequence). This CDR3 is 15 amino acids long.

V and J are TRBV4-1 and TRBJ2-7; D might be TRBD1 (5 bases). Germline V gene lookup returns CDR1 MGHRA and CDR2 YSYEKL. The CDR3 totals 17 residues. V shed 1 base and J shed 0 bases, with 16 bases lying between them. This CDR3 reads CASSQGMSIGASYEQYF. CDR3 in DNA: TGCGCCAGCAGCCAAGGGATGTCTATTGGGGCCTCCTACGAGCAGTACTTC.

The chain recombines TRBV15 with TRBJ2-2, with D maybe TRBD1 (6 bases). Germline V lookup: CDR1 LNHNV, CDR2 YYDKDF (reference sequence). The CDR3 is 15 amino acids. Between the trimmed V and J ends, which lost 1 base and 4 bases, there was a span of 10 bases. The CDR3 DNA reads TGTGCCACCAGCAGAGCGAGGACAGTCACCGGGGAGCTGTTTTTT. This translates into CATSRARTVTGELFF. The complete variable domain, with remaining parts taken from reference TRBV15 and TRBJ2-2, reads DAMVIQNPRYQVTQFGKPVTLSCSQTLNHNVMYWYQQKSSQAPKLLFHYYDKDFNNEADTPDNFQSRRPNTSFCFLDIRSPGLGDTAMYLCATSRARTVTGELFFGEGSRLTVL.

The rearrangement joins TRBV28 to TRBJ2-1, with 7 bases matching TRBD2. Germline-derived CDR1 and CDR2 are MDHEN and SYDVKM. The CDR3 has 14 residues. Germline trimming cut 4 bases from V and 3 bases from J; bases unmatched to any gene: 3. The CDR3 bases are TGTGCCAGCAGTTCGGGACTACGCTACAATGAGCAGTTCTTC. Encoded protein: CASSSGLRYNEQFF.

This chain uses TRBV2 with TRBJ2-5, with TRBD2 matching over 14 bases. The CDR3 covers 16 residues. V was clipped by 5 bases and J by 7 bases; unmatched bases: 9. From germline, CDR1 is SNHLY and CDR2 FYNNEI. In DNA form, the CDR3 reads TGTGCCAGCAGTATGACTAGCGGGAGGGCCGGTGCGACCCAGTACTTC. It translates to CASSMTSGRAGATQYF.

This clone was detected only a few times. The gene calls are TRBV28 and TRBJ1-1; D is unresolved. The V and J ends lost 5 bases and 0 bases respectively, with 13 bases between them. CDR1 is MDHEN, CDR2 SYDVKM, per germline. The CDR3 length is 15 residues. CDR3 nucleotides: TGTGCCAGCAGTAGAGCCCAAGAAATGAACACTGAAGCTTTCTTT. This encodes CASSRAQEMNTEAFF.

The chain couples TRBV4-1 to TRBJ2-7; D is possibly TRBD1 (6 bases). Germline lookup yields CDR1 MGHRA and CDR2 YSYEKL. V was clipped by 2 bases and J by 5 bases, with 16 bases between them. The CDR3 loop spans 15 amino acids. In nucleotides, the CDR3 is TGCGCCAGCAGCCAACATCCAGGGGTGGTCAACGAGCAGTACTTC. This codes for CASSQHPGVVNEQYF.

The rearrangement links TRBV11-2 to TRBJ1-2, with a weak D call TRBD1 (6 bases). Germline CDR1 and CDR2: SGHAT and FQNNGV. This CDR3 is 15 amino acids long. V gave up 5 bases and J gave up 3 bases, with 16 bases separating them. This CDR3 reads CASSLWTEYDYGYTF. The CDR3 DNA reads TGTGCCAGCAGCCTTTGGACAGAGTATGACTATGGCTACACCTTC.

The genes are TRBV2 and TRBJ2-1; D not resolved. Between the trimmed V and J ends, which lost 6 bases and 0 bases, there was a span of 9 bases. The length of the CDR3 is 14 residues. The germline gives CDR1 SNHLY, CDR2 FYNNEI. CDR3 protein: CASRISSSYNEQFF. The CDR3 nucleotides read TGTGCCAGCAGGATTAGCAGCTCCTACAATGAGCAGTTCTTC.

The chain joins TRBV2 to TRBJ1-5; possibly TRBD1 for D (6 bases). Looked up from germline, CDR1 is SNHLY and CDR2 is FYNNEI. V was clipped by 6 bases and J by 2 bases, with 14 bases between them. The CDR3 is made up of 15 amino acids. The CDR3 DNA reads TGTGCCAGCAGAACGGACAGAGGGGGCAATCAGCCCCAGCATTTT. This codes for CASRTDRGGNQPQHF.